These 7 T cell receptor beta chains share one sample of origin, sequenced in a study of OX40 agonist ivuxolimab in advanced cancers. Data came from immunoSEQ multiplex PCR; TCRdb stores just in-frame clones and leaves some out. This sample has about 91,000 clones, with around 84% found just once. The sample consisted of CD4+ or CD8+ T cells sorted from blood, taken in a trial of the OX40 agonist ivuxolimab. All receptors derive from an adult with an advanced solid tumor such as melanoma, head and neck, liver or kidney cancer.

The chain employs TRBV10-3 and TRBJ2-3; 8 bases align to TRBD2. CDR3 length: 15 residues. Looked up from germline, CDR1 is ENHRY and CDR2 is SYGVKD. The V segment lost 3 bases and the J segment 3 bases; nucleotides outside the gene matches: 5. Here the CDR3 DNA reads TGTGCCATCAGTGATATCGGGGGGGGGACAGATACGCAGTATTTT. Its protein product is CAISDIGGGTDTQYF.

V and J are TRBV7-3 and TRBJ2-1; D gene uncertain. CDR1 and CDR2 from the germline V gene are SGHTA and FQGTGA. Trimming shortened V by 0 bases and J by 6 bases, and 21 bases separated the two germline ends. This CDR3 is 18 amino acids long. The CDR3 sequence: CASSLTSLNRPIINEQFF. The DNA for the CDR3 is TGTGCCAGCAGCTTAACTAGTTTGAATAGGCCCATCATCAATGAGCAGTTCTTC.

This clone was detected only once. V and J are TRBV6-5 and TRBJ1-4; 7 bases map to TRBD1. Per germline, CDR1 MNHEY and CDR2 SVGAGI. CDR3 length: 14 amino acids. Unmatched junction bases numbered 11, after V lost 8 bases and J lost 8 bases. The CDR3 DNA is TGTGCCAGCCGGACAGGAGGGGGCGAGGAAAAACTGTTTTTT. Translation gives CASRTGGGEEKLFF.

This clone appeared once. V is TRBV7-6 and J is TRBJ2-1, with 14 positions matching TRBD2. The V gene end was trimmed by 3 bases and the J gene end by 7 bases; junction bases not matched to a gene: 5. This CDR3 is 16 amino acids long. The germline gives CDR1 SGHVS, CDR2 FNYEAQ. For the CDR3, the DNA is TGTGCCAGCAGCTTGCGGACTAGCGGGGGGACGAATGAGCAGTTCTTC. This sequence encodes CASSLRTSGGTNEQFF. The full variable domain, in which reference TRBV7-6 and TRBJ2-1 provide the parts outside the CDR3, is GAGVSQSPRYKVTKRGQDVALRCDPISGHVSLYWYRQALGQGPEFLTYFNYEAQQDKSGLPNDRFSAERPEGSISTLTIQRTEQRDSAMYRCASSLRTSGGTNEQFFGPGTRLTVL.

J is TRBJ1-6 and V is TRBV19, with 9 bases lining up with TRBD1. CDR3 length: 17 amino acids. The junction had 12 bases not matched to a gene; V was cut back by 5 bases and J by 7 bases. Germline-derived CDR1 and CDR2 are LNHDA and SQIVND (reference sequence). The CDR3 DNA follows: TGTGCCAGTAGTCCCCGGGACAGGGTGGGATGGAATTCACCCCTCCACTTT. As protein: CASSPRDRVGWNSPLHF.

The V gene is TRBV13, the J gene TRBJ1-2, with 8 nucleotides matching TRBD1. Germline loops: CDR1 PRHDT, CDR2 FYEKMQ (reference sequence). The CDR3 totals 13 residues. After removal of 5 bases from V and 5 bases from J, the junction contained 4 bases not matched to a gene. The CDR3 coding sequence is TGTGCCAGCAGCCGGGGACAGGCTTATGGCTACACCTTC. This gives the protein CASSRGQAYGYTF.

This clone has only one observation. The V call is TRBV7-9, the J call TRBJ1-2; 8 bases align to TRBD1. Germline V gene sequence: CDR1 SEHNR, CDR2 FQNEAQ (reference sequence). Unmatched junction bases numbered 7, after V lost 2 bases and J lost 5 bases. This CDR3 is 15 amino acids long. CDR3 sequence reads: CASSLSGQVVYGYTF. In DNA, the CDR3 is TGTGCCAGCAGCTTATCGGGACAGGTAGTTTATGGCTACACCTTC.